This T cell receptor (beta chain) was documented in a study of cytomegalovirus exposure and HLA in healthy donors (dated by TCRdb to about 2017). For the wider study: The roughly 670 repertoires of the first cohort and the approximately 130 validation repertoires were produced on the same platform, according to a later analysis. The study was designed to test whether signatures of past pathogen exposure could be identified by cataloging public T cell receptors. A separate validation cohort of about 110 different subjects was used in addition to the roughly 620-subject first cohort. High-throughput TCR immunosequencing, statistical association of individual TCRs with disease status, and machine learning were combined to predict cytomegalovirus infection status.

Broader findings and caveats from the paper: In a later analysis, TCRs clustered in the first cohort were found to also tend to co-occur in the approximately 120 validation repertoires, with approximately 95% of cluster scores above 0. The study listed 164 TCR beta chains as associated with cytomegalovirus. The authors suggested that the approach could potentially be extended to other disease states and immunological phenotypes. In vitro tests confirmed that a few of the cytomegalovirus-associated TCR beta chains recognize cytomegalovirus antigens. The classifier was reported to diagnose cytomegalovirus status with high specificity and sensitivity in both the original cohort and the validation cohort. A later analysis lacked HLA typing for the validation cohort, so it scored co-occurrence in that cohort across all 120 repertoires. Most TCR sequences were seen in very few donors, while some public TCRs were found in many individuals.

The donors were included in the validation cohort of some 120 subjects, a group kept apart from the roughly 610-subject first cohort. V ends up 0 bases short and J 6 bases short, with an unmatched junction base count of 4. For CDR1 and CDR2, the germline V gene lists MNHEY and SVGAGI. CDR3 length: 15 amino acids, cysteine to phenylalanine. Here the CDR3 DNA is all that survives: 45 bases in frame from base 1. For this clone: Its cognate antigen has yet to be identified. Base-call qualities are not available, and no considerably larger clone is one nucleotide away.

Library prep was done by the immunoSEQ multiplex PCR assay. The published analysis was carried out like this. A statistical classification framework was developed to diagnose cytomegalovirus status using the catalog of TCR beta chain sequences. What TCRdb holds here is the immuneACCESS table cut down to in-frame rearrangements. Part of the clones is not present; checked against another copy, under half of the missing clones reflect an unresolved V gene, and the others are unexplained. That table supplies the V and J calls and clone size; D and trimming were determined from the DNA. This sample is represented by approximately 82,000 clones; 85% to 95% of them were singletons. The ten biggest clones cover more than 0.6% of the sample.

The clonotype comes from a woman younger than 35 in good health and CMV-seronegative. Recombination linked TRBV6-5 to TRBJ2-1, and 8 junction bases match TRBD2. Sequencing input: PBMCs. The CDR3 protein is CASSYSRGGLNEQFF. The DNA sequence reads TGTGCCAGCAGTTACTCTCGGGGGGGTCTCAATGAGCAGTTCTTC.